The table lists the clone carrying this TCR beta chain with a few counts. Its matching antigen is unknown. After constant-region reverse-primer amplification, full-length variable regions underwent semi-nested PCR with Nested Universal Primer A. Each CDR3 protein is one row after TCRdb ran MiXCR on the 5' RACE reads. The repertoire holds tens of thousands of distinct CDR3 sequences, with around 26% as singletons. CD25-based Treg depletion was applied to purified naive CD4+ T cells. General study results and limits: Tumor Tregs overlapped most with tumor, then blood, naive CD4+ cells.

Germline CDR1 SGDLS, CDR2 YYNGEE. Between the trimmed V and J ends, which lost 0 bases and 5 bases, there was a span of 14 bases. This CDR3 comprises 15 residues. J is TRBJ2-5 and V is TRBV9; either TRBD1 or TRBD2 may supply D (6 bases each). The receptor was isolated from a female donor with breast cancer. Sequenced sample: naive CD4+ T cells sorted from blood. Subset meaning: naive CD4+ T cells, CD4+CD45RA+CD25-. This chain's CDR3 is CASSVEGGRGETQYF. The CDR3 bases are TGTGCCAGCAGCGTAGAGGGGGGCCGCGGCGAGACCCAGTACTTC.